This T cell receptor (beta chain) comes out of a study of cytotoxic CD8 clonotypes in ibrutinib-treated CLL (dated by TCRdb to the early 2020s). Regarding the complete study: In this cohort, around 15 patients were treatment-naive and 11 to 12 were relapsed/refractory, while under 18 had unmutated IGHV. Partial responses were observed in roughly 24 patients and complete responses in 2; after a median follow-up of 68 months, remission was maintained in 15 or so patients and progression was observed in roughly twelve. Samples at response were collected after a median of approximately twelve months of treatment, with a range of about 6 to 36 months. On average, each sample had approximately 260,000 productive templates and tens of thousands of productive rearrangements. Longitudinal samples were obtainable from about 30% of the roughly 86 participants in the trial. Cryopreserved peripheral blood mononuclear cells were obtained prior to treatment, at the time of response, and at either disease progression or sustained remission. Study-level results and caveats: Public clonotypes were rare and either shrank or stayed stable during treatment, and the rise in clonality at ibrutinib response reflected expansion of private clonotypes. Lymph node repertoires were not examined, and the timing of sampling was not matched between patients in sustained remission and those whose disease progressed. Clonality increased at ibrutinib response, stayed stable in sustained remission, and fell back toward baseline at progression. At baseline, clonality was higher than in age-matched healthy donors and showed a strong correlation with circulating CD8+ T-cell counts.

On a MiSeq, deep resolution sequencing aimed for a depth between 1 in 1 million and 1 in 200,000 T cells, with each clonotype covered approximately 10x on average. The immunoSEQ hsTCRB Kit was used to generate TCR beta libraries. The paper's data handling went like this. Data were analyzed with ImmunoSEQ Data Assistant and ImmunoSEQ Analyzer, with V, D and J genes assigned per IMGT definitions. Clonality was computed as one minus normalized Shannon entropy of productive rearrangement frequencies, ranging from 0 to 1. Only overrepresented clonotypes making up at least 0.05% of the repertoire of each patient were included in the public clonotype analysis. Some 13 age-matched healthy donor repertoires from immuneACCESS served as clonality controls. As stored in TCRdb, this immuneACCESS dataset retains in-frame rearrangements with V and J assigned. A fraction of the clones does not appear; measured against another copy, unresolved V genes explain less than half of the discrepancy, and the remainder lacks a known reason. V and J calls and clone size are as listed in that table; D and trimming were resolved from the DNA. The sample table contains some 300,000 clones; only one count was recorded for roughly 79% of them. The ten largest clones represent 6.5% to 8% of the sample.

Turning to this clone: It lacks a known antigen. The sample holds no much larger clone one base away, and base qualities are not on file.

Roughly 2 micrograms of genomic DNA were extracted from cryopreserved PBMCs for TCR beta library preparation. High-throughput TCR beta sequencing was performed on longitudinal blood samples from CLL patients receiving ibrutinib monotherapy. The patients were enrolled in a single-center, open-label phase 2 trial of ibrutinib monotherapy. From the germline V gene, CDR1 is MNHNS and CDR2 is SASEGT. V was cut back by 5 bases and J by 4 bases, leaving a gap of 15 bases between them. The CDR3, cysteine through phenylalanine, is 14 amino acids long. Only the CDR3 DNA is retained, 42 bases long and in frame from the first base.

The rearrangement combines TRBV6-1 with TRBJ2-7; too little of a D gene remains to name it. Specimen: PBMCs, collected before ibrutinib treatment. The origin of this receptor is a human donor with chronic lymphocytic leukemia. Here is the DNA: TGTGCCAGCAGTCCGCGTTTTCTGGGGTACGAGCAGTACTTC. This encodes CASSPRFLGYEQYF.